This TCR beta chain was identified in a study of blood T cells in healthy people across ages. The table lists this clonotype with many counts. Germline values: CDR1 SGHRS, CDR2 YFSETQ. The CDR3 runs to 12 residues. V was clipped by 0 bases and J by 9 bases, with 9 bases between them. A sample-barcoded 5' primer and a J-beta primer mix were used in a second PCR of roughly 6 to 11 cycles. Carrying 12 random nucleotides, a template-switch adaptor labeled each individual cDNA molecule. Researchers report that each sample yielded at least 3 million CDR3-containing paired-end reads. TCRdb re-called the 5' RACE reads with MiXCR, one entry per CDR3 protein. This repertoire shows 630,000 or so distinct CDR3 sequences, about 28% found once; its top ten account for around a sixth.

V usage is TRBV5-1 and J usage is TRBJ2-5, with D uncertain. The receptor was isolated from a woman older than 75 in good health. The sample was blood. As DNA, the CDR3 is TGCGCCAGCAGCTTGGAACTGGGCCCCCAGTACTTC. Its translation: CASSLELGPQYF.